The sequence of this T cell receptor (beta chain) was determined in a study of T cells in Graves' hyperthyroidism and ophthalmopathy. At least ten counts were recorded for this clonotype. The CDR3 extends over 14 amino acids. Per the germline V gene, CDR1 is SGHNT and CDR2 is YYREEE (reference sequence). V was shortened by 1 base and J by 9 bases, with 11 bases between the two germline ends. RNA transcripts served as the template for amplifying TCR beta CDR3 regions. HTBI primers were used for first-round RT-PCR of the TCR CDR3. MiXCR was run by TCRdb on the multiplex PCR reads, yielding one entry per CDR3 protein. Among about 380,000 distinct CDR3 sequences, about 18% were seen once, and the ten largest hold over 35%.

The clonotype comes from a young man with Graves' ophthalmopathy. This rearrangement joins TRBV5-4 to TRBJ1-6; possible D gene TRBD1, 6 bases. Material for sequencing was blood. CDR3 amino acids: CASSLNREGSPLHF. For the CDR3, the DNA is TGTGCCAGCAGCTTGAACAGGGAGGGTTCACCCCTCCACTTT.